This TCR beta chain appears in the sequencing data of a study of blood T cells in healthy people across ages. Study-wide results and caveats: Older age went with lower TCR beta diversity per million T cells, in a roughly linear way. Fewer expanded clones and more diversity marked long-lived versus aged donors. With naive T cell percentage, TCR beta diversity showed a strong correlation.

The CDR3 contains 13 residues. V shed 1 base and J 4 bases; nucleotides not matched to a gene: 2. CDR1 is DFQATT, CDR2 SNEGSKA, per germline (reference sequence). The sample holds a few counts of this clonotype. Its antigen is still unknown. A J-beta primer mix and a sample-barcoded 5' primer were used in a second PCR of about 7 to 12 cycles. A template-switch adaptor with 12 random nucleotides tagged each cDNA molecule. TCRdb itself ran the 5' RACE reads through MiXCR, one entry per CDR3 protein. The data show over 1,500,000 distinct CDR3 sequences, with around 48% seen just once and about 2.1% held by the top ten.

Sequencing used blood. The rearrangement links TRBV20-1 to TRBJ2-5; 8 bases agree with TRBD1. The receptor comes from a middle-aged woman in good health. The DNA of the CDR3 is TGCAGTGCTAGAGGGACAGGGACAGAGACCCAGTACTTC. Amino acid sequence: CSARGTGTETQYF.